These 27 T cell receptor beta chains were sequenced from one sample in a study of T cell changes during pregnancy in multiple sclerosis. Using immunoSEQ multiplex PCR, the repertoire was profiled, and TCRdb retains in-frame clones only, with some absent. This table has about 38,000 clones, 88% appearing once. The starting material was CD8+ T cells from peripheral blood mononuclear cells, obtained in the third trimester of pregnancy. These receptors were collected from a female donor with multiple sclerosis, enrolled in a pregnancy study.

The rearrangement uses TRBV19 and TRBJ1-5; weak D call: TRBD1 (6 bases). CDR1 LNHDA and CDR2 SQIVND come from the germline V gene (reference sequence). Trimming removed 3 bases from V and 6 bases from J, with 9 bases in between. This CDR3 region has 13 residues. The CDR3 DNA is TGTGCCAGTAGTATCGGGGGGCGTCAGCCCCAGCATTTT. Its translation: CASSIGGRQPQHF.

Here the CDR3 DNA reads TGTGCCAGCAGCTTAAGGCCGGGACAGGGGTTTGGTCAGCCCCAGCATTTT. Translation: CASSLRPGQGFGQPQHF. The J gene is TRBJ1-5, the V gene TRBV7-2; TRBD1 aligns across 10 bases. This CDR3 region has 17 residues. The germline CDR1 and CDR2 sequences are SGHTA and FQGNSA. The junction had 10 bases not matched to a gene; V was cut back by 2 bases and J by 6 bases.

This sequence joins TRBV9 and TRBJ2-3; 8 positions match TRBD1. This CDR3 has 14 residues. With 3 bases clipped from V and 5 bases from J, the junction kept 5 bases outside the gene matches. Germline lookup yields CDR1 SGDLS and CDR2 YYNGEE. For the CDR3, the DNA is TGTGCCAGCAGCGCTCAGGGGGCGAAAGATACGCAGTATTTT. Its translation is CASSAQGAKDTQYF.

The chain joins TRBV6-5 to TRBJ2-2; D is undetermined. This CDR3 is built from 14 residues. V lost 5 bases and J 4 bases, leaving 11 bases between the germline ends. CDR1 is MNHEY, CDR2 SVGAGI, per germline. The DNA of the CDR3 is TGTGCCAGCAGTGACACTGTAGGCACCGGGGAGCTGTTTTTT. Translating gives CASSDTVGTGELFF.

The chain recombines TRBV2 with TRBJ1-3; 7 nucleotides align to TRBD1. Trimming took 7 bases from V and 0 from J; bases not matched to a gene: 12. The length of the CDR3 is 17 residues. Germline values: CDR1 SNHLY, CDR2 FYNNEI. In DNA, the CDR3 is TGTGCCAGCACCCCAGAGGGGGCCATCAGCTCTGGAAACACCATATATTTT. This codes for CASTPEGAISSGNTIYF.

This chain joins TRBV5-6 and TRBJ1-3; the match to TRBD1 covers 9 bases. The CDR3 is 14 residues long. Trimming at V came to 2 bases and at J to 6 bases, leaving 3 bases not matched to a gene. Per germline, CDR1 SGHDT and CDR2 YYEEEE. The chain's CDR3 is CASSFGTGKNTIYF. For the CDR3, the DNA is TGTGCCAGCAGCTTCGGGACAGGGAAAAACACCATATATTTT.

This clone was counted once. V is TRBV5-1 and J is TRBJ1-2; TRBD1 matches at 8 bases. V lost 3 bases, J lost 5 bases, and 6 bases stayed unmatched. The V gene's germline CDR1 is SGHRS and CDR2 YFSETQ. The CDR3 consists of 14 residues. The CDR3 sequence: CASSYAGGTYGYTF. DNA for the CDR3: TGCGCCAGCAGCTATGCAGGGGGCACGTATGGCTACACCTTC.

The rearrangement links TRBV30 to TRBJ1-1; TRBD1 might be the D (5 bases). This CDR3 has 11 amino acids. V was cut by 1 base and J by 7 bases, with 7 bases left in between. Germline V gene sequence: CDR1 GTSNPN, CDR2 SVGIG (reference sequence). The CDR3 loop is CAWSGGVEAFF. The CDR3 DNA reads TGTGCCTGGAGTGGGGGGGTTGAAGCTTTCTTT.

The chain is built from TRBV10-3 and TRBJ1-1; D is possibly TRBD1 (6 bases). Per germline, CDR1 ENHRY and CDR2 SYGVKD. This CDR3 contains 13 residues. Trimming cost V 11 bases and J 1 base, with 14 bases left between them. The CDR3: CASGGGSNTEAFF. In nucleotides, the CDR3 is TGTGCCTCCGGTGGGGGCTCGAACACTGAAGCTTTCTTT.

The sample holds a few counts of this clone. CDR3 nucleotide sequence: TGCGCCAGCAGCGGACAGGCCTTTGAAGCTTTCTTT. Translated, it gives CASSGQAFEAFF. V usage is TRBV5-1 and J usage is TRBJ1-1; 7 nucleotides match TRBD1. The CDR3 is made up of 12 amino acids. V trimming: 4 bases; J trimming: 7 bases; junction bases outside the gene matches: 4. The V gene's germline CDR1 is SGHRS and CDR2 YFSETQ.

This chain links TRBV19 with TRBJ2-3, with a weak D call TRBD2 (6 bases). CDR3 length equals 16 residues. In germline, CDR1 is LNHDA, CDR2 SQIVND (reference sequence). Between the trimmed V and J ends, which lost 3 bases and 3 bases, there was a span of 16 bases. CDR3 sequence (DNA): TGTGCCAGTAGTATCTCTGTGAGGAGGGGTACAGATACGCAGTATTTT. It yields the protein CASSISVRRGTDTQYF.

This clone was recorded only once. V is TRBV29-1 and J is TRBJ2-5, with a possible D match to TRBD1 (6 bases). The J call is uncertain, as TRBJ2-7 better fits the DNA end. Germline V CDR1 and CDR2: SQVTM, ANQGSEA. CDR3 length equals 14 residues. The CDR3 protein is CSVEGRTGPYEQYF. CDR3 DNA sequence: TGCAGCGTTGAAGGGAGAACAGGGCCCTACGAGCAGTACTTC.

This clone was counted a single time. The CDR3 nucleotides are TGTGCCAGCAGCTTAAGGGGTGACTACGAGCAGTACTTC. Protein: CASSLRGDYEQYF. The chain employs TRBV11-3 and TRBJ2-7; tentative D call: TRBD1 (5 bases). The CDR3 contains 13 residues. Trimming took off 2 bases at V and 3 bases at J, with 8 bases between the two ends. Germline values: CDR1 SGHNT, CDR2 YENEEA.

The CDR3: CASSLLMNTEAFF. Here the CDR3 DNA reads TGTGCCAGCAGTCTATTAATGAACACTGAAGCTTTCTTT. The chain joins TRBV28 to TRBJ1-1; D remains unclear. The CDR3 has 13 amino acids. Germline V CDR1 and CDR2: MDHEN, SYDVKM. Trimming removed 5 bases from V and 0 bases from J, with 7 bases in between.

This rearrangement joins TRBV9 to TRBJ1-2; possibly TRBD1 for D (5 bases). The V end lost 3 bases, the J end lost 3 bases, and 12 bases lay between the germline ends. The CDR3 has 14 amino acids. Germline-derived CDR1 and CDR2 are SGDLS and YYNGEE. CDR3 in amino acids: CASSGRRGDYGYTF. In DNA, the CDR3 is TGTGCCAGCAGCGGTAGGCGGGGGGACTATGGCTACACCTTC.

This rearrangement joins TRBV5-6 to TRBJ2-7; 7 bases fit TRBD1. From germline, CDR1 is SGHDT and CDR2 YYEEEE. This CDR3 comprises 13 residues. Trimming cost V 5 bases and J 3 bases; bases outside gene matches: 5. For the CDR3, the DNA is TGTGCCAGCAGTCTCGGGACAGACTACGAGCAGTACTTC. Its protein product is CASSLGTDYEQYF.

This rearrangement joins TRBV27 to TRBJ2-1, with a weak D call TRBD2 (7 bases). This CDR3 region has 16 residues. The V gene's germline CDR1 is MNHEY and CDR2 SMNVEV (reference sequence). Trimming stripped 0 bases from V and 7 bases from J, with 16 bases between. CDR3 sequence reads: CASSLSGGAGQNEQFF. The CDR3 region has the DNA TGTGCCAGCAGTTTATCGGGGGGGGCAGGGCAGAATGAGCAGTTCTTC.

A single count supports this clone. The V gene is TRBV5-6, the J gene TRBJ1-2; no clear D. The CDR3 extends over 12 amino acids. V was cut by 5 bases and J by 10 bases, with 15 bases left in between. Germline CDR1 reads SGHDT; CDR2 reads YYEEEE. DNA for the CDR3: TGTGCCAGCAGTAAAACGACACCCCACTACACCTTC. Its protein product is CASSKTTPHYTF.

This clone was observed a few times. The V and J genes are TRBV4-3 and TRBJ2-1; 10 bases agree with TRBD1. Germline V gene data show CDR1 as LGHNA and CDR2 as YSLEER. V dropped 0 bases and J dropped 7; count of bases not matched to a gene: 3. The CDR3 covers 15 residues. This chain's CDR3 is CASSQEGTGENEQFF. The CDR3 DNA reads TGCGCCAGCAGCCAAGAAGGGACAGGGGAAAATGAGCAGTTCTTC.

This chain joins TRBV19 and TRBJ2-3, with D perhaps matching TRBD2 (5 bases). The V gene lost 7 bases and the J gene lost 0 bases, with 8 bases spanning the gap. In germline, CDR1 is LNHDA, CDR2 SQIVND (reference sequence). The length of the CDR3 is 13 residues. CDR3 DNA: TGTGCCAGTACGGGGATAAGCACAGATACGCAGTATTTT. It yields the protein CASTGISTDTQYF.

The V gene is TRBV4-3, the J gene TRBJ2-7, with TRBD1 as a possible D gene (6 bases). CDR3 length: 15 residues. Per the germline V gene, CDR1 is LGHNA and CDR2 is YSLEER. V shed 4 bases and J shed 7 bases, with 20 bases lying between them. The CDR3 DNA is TGCGCCAGCAGCCTGAGGACAGCGGAATTGGGGGAGCAGTACTTC. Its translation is CASSLRTAELGEQYF.

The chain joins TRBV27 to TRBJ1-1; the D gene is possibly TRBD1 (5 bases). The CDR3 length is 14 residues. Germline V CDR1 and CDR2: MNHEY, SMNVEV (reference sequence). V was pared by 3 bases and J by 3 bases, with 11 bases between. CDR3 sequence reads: CASSFQGTDTEAFF. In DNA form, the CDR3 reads TGTGCCAGCAGTTTTCAGGGAACGGACACTGAAGCTTTCTTT.

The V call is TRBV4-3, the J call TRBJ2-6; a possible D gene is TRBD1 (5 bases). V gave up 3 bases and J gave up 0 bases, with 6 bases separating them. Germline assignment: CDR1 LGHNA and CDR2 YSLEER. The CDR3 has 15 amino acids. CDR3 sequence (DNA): TGCGCCAGCAGCCACAGGGCCTCTGGGGCCAACGTCCTGACTTTC. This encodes CASSHRASGANVLTF.

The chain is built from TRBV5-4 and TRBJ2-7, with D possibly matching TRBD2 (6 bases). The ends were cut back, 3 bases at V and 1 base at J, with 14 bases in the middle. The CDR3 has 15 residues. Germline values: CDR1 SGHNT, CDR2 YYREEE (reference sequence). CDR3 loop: CASSSFPGLSYEQYF. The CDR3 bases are TGTGCCAGCAGCTCCTTTCCGGGACTTTCCTACGAGCAGTACTTC.

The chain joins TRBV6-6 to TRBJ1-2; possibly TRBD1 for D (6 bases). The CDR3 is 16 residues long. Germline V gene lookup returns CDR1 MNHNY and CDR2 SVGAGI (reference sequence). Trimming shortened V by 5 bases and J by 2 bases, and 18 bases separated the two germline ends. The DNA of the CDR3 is TGTGCCAGCAGTACGCCCCAGGGGTATTTAAACTATGGCTACACCTTC. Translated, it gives CASSTPQGYLNYGYTF.

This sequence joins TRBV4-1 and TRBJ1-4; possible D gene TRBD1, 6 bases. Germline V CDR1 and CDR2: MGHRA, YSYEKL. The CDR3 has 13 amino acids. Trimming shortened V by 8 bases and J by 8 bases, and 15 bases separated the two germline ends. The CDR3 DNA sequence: TGCGCCAGCGGGGGCTATGGATACGAAAAACTGTTTTTT. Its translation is CASGGYGYEKLFF.

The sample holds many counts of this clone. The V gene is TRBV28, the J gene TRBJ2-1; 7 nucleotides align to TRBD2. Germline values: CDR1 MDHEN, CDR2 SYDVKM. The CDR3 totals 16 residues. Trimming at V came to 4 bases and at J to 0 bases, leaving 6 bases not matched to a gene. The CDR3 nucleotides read TGTGCCAGCAGTTACACGACTAGCAACTCCTACAATGAGCAGTTCTTC. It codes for CASSYTTSNSYNEQFF.